The 14 T cell receptor beta chains below all came from one sample that was sequenced in a study of Ad26.COV2.S vaccination and SARS-CoV-2 variants. The data were produced by immunoSEQ multiplex PCR, yet TCRdb's version contains in-frame clones alone and is incomplete. The table has about 400,000 clones, around 92% seen once. Documented treatment: about 20 received Ad26.COV2.S at low or high dose, single or two shots; 5 received placebo; per-sample allocation not given. Vaccine and placebo recipients were sampled on day 63 after the first injection. Sequenced material: peripheral blood, taken in a trial of Ad26.COV2.S vaccine versus placebo. The receptors were sampled from a person between 18 and 65 years old who received the Ad26.COV2.S COVID-19 vaccine or a placebo.

The sample holds a few counts of this clone. The chain uses TRBV7-2 and TRBJ1-5; D gene uncertain. The V gene lost 2 bases and the J gene lost 6 bases, with 8 bases spanning the gap. The CDR3 consists of 13 residues. Germline CDR1 and CDR2: SGHTA and FQGNSA. This CDR3 is CASSLREGQPQHF. DNA for the CDR3: TGTGCCAGCAGCTTACGCGAGGGTCAGCCCCAGCATTTT.

V and J are TRBV20-1 and TRBJ2-2; the D gene is possibly TRBD1 (6 bases). CDR1 is DFQATT and CDR2 is SNEGSKA in the germline V gene (reference sequence). The germline V and J ends were trimmed by 3 bases and 6 bases, with 8 bases remaining between them. This CDR3 region has 12 residues. For the CDR3, the DNA is TGCAGTGCTAGTAAGGGGGCCGGGGAGCTGTTTTTT. Protein product: CSASKGAGELFF.

Concerning this clone itself: A much larger clone sits a single nucleotide away, making a read error possible. The chain is built from TRBV19 and TRBJ2-7, with TRBD1 identical over 10 bases. Germline values: CDR1 LNHDA, CDR2 SQIVND (reference sequence). The CDR3 covers 14 residues. J was trimmed by 3 bases and V by 3 bases; bases with no gene match: 2. The CDR3 is CASSIRTGGYEQYF. For the CDR3, the DNA is TGTGCCAGTAGTATCCGGACAGGGGGCTACGAGCAGTACTTC.

The chain links TRBV6-5 to TRBJ1-1; D is unclear. The CDR3 contains 15 residues. Per germline, CDR1 MNHEY and CDR2 SVGAGI. V lost 2 bases and J 2 bases, leaving 12 bases between the germline ends. The CDR3: CASSYRRLYNTEAFF. For the CDR3, the DNA is TGTGCCAGCAGTTACCGGCGGTTATACAACACTGAAGCTTTCTTT.

The V call is TRBV27, the J call TRBJ1-5; D not certain. Germline CDR1 MNHEY, CDR2 SMNVEV (reference sequence). The CDR3 is 15 amino acids. Between the trimmed V and J ends, which lost 2 bases and 1 base, there was a span of 9 bases. The CDR3 coding sequence is TGTGCCAGCAGTTTAATTCTGGGGAGCAATCAGCCCCAGCATTTT. This codes for CASSLILGSNQPQHF.

CDR3 sequence reads: CATSDPRVNQPQHF. The CDR3 DNA sequence: TGTGCCACCAGTGATCCAAGGGTTAATCAGCCCCAGCATTTT. The chain employs TRBV24-1 and TRBJ1-5; no firm D call. The CDR3 totals 14 residues. Germline CDR1 reads KGHDR; CDR2 reads SFDVKD. Trimming took off 3 bases at V and 4 bases at J, with 9 bases between the two ends.

This chain uses TRBV6-5 with TRBJ1-6; 10 nucleotides align to TRBD1. The CDR3 sequence is 15 residues long. Losses at the gene ends were 2 bases for V and 7 bases for J; bases not matched to a gene: 2. Germline CDR1 and CDR2: MNHEY and SVGAGI. The CDR3 here is CASSYGTGENSPLHF. CDR3 DNA: TGTGCCAGCAGTTACGGGACAGGGGAAAATTCACCCCTCCACTTT.

The J gene is TRBJ1-2, the V gene TRBV11-2; D not certain. This CDR3 comprises 14 residues. Trimming pared 3 bases from V and 5 bases from J, leaving 13 bases between. Germline loops: CDR1 SGHAT, CDR2 FQNNGV. The CDR3 spells CASSLDNVPYGYTF. The CDR3 coding sequence is TGTGCCAGCAGCTTGGATAACGTGCCTTATGGCTACACCTTC.

The CDR3 DNA reads as TGTGCCAGTAGTATCACCGTTGGATCCATGAACACTGAAGCTTTCTTT. Protein: CASSITVGSMNTEAFF. The chain recombines TRBV19 with TRBJ1-1, with unresolved D. Germline values: CDR1 LNHDA, CDR2 SQIVND (reference sequence). The CDR3 totals 16 residues. V dropped 3 bases and J dropped 0 bases, with 14 bases sitting between them.

The gene calls are TRBV7-8 and TRBJ1-6; the D is unclear. The CDR3 totals 13 residues. With 3 bases removed from V and 14 bases from J, the gap between germline ends came to 14 bases. CDR1 and CDR2 (germline): SGHVS, FQNEAQ. The CDR3 is CASSLAGPYSLHF. For the CDR3, the DNA is TGTGCCAGCAGCTTGGCAGGTCCCTATTCCCTCCACTTT.

This clone occurred once. This chain links TRBV14 with TRBJ1-4; tentatively, D is TRBD1 (6 bases). The CDR3 has 16 amino acids. Germline V CDR1 and CDR2: SGHDN, FVKESK. The V gene lost 4 bases and the J gene lost 0 bases, with 12 bases spanning the gap. The CDR3 loop reads CASSPVGAATNEKLFF. CDR3 bases: TGTGCCAGCAGCCCCGTGGGGGCAGCAACTAATGAAAAACTGTTTTTT.

This CDR3 is CASSGGTGELFF. CDR3 sequence (DNA): TGTGCCAGCAGCGGGGGTACCGGGGAGCTGTTTTTT. The chain joins TRBV6-5 to TRBJ2-2; a weak D match, TRBD2 (6 bases). Germline lookup yields CDR1 MNHEY and CDR2 SVGAGI. V was pared by 6 bases and J by 5 bases, with 7 bases between. The CDR3 loop spans 12 amino acids.

The rearrangement links TRBV6-1 to TRBJ1-2; tentative D call: TRBD1 (6 bases). Per germline, CDR1 MNHNS and CDR2 SASEGT. V gave up 5 bases and J gave up 2 bases, with 21 bases separating them. This CDR3 region has 17 residues. The CDR3 region is CASSKGQGNGANYGYTF. The CDR3 DNA follows: TGTGCCAGCAGTAAAGGTCAGGGGAACGGGGCCAACTATGGCTACACCTTC.

The V gene is TRBV6-6, the J gene TRBJ1-2; D remains unclear. The CDR3 extends over 14 amino acids. Trimming stripped 6 bases from V and 8 bases from J, with 19 bases between. Germline-derived CDR1 and CDR2 are MNHNY and SVGAGI (reference sequence). The CDR3, as DNA: TGTGCCAGCAGCCCGGATTTTTTGAGGACCGGCTACACCTTC. Residues: CASSPDFLRTGYTF.